Following are 17 T cell receptor beta chains from one sample sequenced in a study of human T cells and chemical hapten exposure. A single record per CDR3 protein comes from TCRdb applying MiXCR to the RACE reads. Of about 46,000 distinct CDR3 sequences in the sample, over 3.5% are singletons; the top ten hold approximately 1.7%. Noted time point: healthy volunteer bleed at 2 weeks. Before extraction, the whole blood was not fractionated, and total RNA was taken from it. The sequencing input was whole blood. The receptors were sampled from a female donor in good health. Some clones in this sample may be carry-over from other donors' samples.

This clonotype was counted at least ten times. The chain uses TRBV6-5 and TRBJ1-3; D not resolved. Germline CDR1 MNHEY, CDR2 SVGAGI. CDR3 length equals 14 residues. Trimming cost V 5 bases and J 4 bases, with 12 bases left between them. CDR3 DNA: TGTGCCAGCAGTCCCCTACCACAGGGAAACACCATATATTTT. Encoded protein: CASSPLPQGNTIYF.

This clonotype has a count of ten or more. CDR3 region: CASSLAGIWGGDTLGSYNSPLHF. The CDR3 nucleotides read TGTGCCAGCAGCTTAGCGGGCATTTGGGGCGGAGATACCCTAGGCTCCTATAATTCACCCCTCCACTTT. This chain links TRBV7-2 with TRBJ1-6; TRBD1 might be the D (5 bases). This CDR3 is built from 23 residues. Germline-derived CDR1 and CDR2 are SGHTA and FQGNSA. Trimming left V 0 bases short and J 0 bases short, with 27 bases between.

Ten or more counts support this clonotype. The V gene is TRBV5-1, the J gene TRBJ1-1, with a possible D match to TRBD1 (5 bases). V dropped 4 bases and J dropped 6 bases, with 16 bases sitting between them. The CDR3 is 14 residues long. Per germline, CDR1 SGHRS and CDR2 YFSETQ. CDR3 sequence reads: CASSLTQGTAEAFF. CDR3 bases: TGCGCCAGCAGCCTCACGCAGGGTACGGCTGAAGCTTTCTTT.

This sequence joins TRBV5-4 and TRBJ2-5, with D perhaps TRBD2 (7 bases). The V gene's germline CDR1 is SGHNT and CDR2 YYREEE (reference sequence). The V gene lost 3 bases and the J gene lost 5 bases, with 17 bases spanning the gap. The CDR3 is 15 amino acids. The CDR3 sequence is CASSSPGEGGETQYF. As DNA, the CDR3 is TGTGCCAGCAGCTCCCCAGGGGAGGGAGGGGAGACCCAGTACTTC.

To note about this clonotype: A much larger clone lies one base from this, so it may be a read error. J is TRBJ1-2 and V is TRBV5-6; D is unresolved. CDR1 is SGHDT and CDR2 is YYEEEE in the germline V gene. CDR3 length: 13 amino acids. Trimming left V 6 bases short and J 2 bases short, with 11 bases between. The CDR3 DNA reads as TGTGCCAGCACAGTCAGGCAGAACTATGGCTACACCTTC. The encoded protein is CASTVRQNYGYTF.

This clonotype came up many times. The chain employs TRBV2 and TRBJ2-7, with a tentative D call TRBD2 (5 bases). CDR3 size: 13 residues. CDR1 and CDR2 from the germline V gene are SNHLY and FYNNEI. The V end was cut by 6 bases, the J end by 4 bases, with 13 bases between. The CDR3 DNA follows: TGTGCCAGCAGCGGGATGGCCGAGTACGAGCAGTACTTC. Translating gives CASSGMAEYEQYF.

This clonotype was recorded many times. The V and J genes are TRBV20-1 and TRBJ2-3; TRBD2 matches 7 bases. After removal of 7 bases from V and 3 bases from J, the junction contained 7 bases not matched to a gene. The CDR3 spans 13 residues. Germline CDR1 is DFQATT and CDR2 is SNEGSKA (reference sequence). The DNA of the CDR3 is TGCAGTGGGGCGGGGGTTCGGACAGATACGCAGTATTTT. This encodes CSGAGVRTDTQYF.

This clonotype was detected many times. The chain employs TRBV7-2 and TRBJ2-3, with D uncertain. V was shortened by 3 bases and J by 6 bases, with 4 bases between the two germline ends. The length of the CDR3 is 11 residues. Germline V lookup: CDR1 SGHTA, CDR2 FQGNSA. The CDR3 DNA reads as TGTGCCAGCAGCTTCGTGGATACGCAGTATTTT. It translates to CASSFVDTQYF.

The table lists this clonotype with many counts. The chain carries TRBV13 and TRBJ1-1; 10 bases match TRBD1. CDR1 PRHDT and CDR2 FYEKMQ come from the germline V gene (reference sequence). The CDR3 spans 16 residues. V dropped 5 bases and J dropped 7; count of bases not matched to a gene: 13. The CDR3 DNA reads TGTGCCAGCAGCCTCCCGGACAGGGGGTTGGTTGGTGAAGCTTTCTTT. Encoded protein: CASSLPDRGLVGEAFF.

This clonotype came up many times. The chain is built from TRBV28 and TRBJ2-1; unclear D gene. V lost 5 bases and J 14 bases, leaving 19 bases between the germline ends. CDR3 length: 13 amino acids. Germline assignment: CDR1 MDHEN and CDR2 SYDVKM. The CDR3 coding sequence is TGTGCCAGCAGTCCTCCGCGGTTCGGTAGTGAGTTCTTC. Translating it yields CASSPPRFGSEFF.

This clonotype was found many times. V usage is TRBV12-3 or TRBV12-4 and J usage is TRBJ1-1, with D possibly matching TRBD1 (6 bases). The CDR3 totals 14 residues. V shed 2 bases and J shed 8 bases, with 15 bases lying between them. The CDR3 reads CASSLTSGTREAFF. The CDR3 DNA reads TGTGCCAGCAGTTTAACCTCCGGGACAAGGGAAGCTTTCTTT.

This clonotype occurred many times. The V gene is TRBV7-2, the J gene TRBJ2-3; 7 nucleotides align to TRBD2. The CDR3 covers 15 residues. Germline V gene lookup returns CDR1 SGHTA and CDR2 FQGNSA. With V trimmed by 2 bases and J by 6 bases, 8 bases remained unmatched. The CDR3 region has the DNA TGTGCCAGCAGCTTAAGGACTAGGCTTGCGGATACGCAGTATTTT. Protein sequence: CASSLRTRLADTQYF.

This clonotype was recorded many times. The V gene is TRBV29-1, the J gene TRBJ2-3; D tentatively reads TRBD1 or TRBD2 (6 bases each). The germline V gene encodes CDR1 SQVTM and CDR2 ANQGSEA. Trimming shortened V by 8 bases and J by 1 base, and 16 bases separated the two germline ends. This CDR3 is 14 amino acids long. This chain's CDR3 is CSLTVGGRTDTQYF. The CDR3 DNA reads as TGCAGCCTAACCGTAGGGGGGCGCACAGATACGCAGTATTTT.

This clonotype appeared many times. V is TRBV5-5 and J is TRBJ2-3; perhaps TRBD2 as D (6 bases). The CDR3 runs 16 residues. CDR1 SGHKS and CDR2 YYEKEE come from the germline V gene (reference sequence). The V and J ends lost 4 bases and 2 bases respectively, with 17 bases between them. The CDR3 reads CASSQLTGSPTDTQYF. The CDR3 region has the DNA TGTGCCAGCAGCCAACTGACCGGGAGTCCCACAGATACGCAGTATTTT. Drawing the rest from reference TRBV5-5 and TRBJ2-3, the complete variable domain is DAGVTQSPTHLIKTRGQQVTLRCSPISGHKSVSWYQQVLGQGPQFIFQYYEKEERGRGNFPDRFSARQFPNYSSELNVNALLLGDSALYLCASSQLTGSPTDTQYFGPGTRLTVL.

This clonotype was recorded many times. The rearrangement uses TRBV10-2 and TRBJ1-2, with 9 bases lining up with TRBD1. Germline trimming cut 5 bases from V and 4 bases from J; bases unmatched to any gene: 8. This CDR3 region has 15 residues. The germline V gene encodes CDR1 WSHSY and CDR2 SAAADI. In nucleotides, the CDR3 is TGCGCCAGCAGTTCGGACAGGGGACGCATCTATGGCTACACCTTC. This encodes CASSSDRGRIYGYTF.

This clonotype was found many times. This rearrangement joins TRBV6-6 to TRBJ2-3; no definite D call. Germline values: CDR1 MNHNY, CDR2 SVGAGI (reference sequence). V was cut by 2 bases and J by 0 bases, with 6 bases left in between. The CDR3 runs to 14 residues. The CDR3 is CASSYSGSTDTQYF. In nucleotides, the CDR3 is TGTGCCAGCAGTTACAGTGGCAGCACAGATACGCAGTATTTT.

This clonotype showed up just a few times. The CDR3 DNA sequence: TGTGCCAGCAGCGTAGATGGGCTGAGCAATCAGCCCCAGCATTTT. Its translation: CASSVDGLSNQPQHF. The J gene is TRBJ1-5, the V gene TRBV9; D is undetermined. V lost 0 bases to trimming and J lost 1 base, with 8 bases between them. Germline V gene lookup returns CDR1 SGDLS and CDR2 YYNGEE. The CDR3 totals 15 residues.